These 10 T cell receptor beta chains share one sample of origin, sequenced in a study of OX40 agonist ivuxolimab in advanced cancers. Only in-frame clones appear in the TCRdb table, and some are missing; sequencing was by immunoSEQ multiplex PCR. This sample has about 80,000 clones, with almost 85% found just once. The source material was CD4+ or CD8+ T cells sorted from blood, sampled in a trial of the OX40 agonist ivuxolimab. Receptor source: an adult with an advanced solid tumor such as melanoma, head and neck, liver or kidney cancer.

The chain employs TRBV30 and TRBJ2-1, with a tentative D call TRBD2 (7 bases). V lost 0 bases, J lost 4 bases, and 16 bases lay in between. Germline values: CDR1 GTSNPN, CDR2 SVGIG (reference sequence). The CDR3 has 16 residues. This CDR3 is CAWSVGGSGFYNEQFF. As DNA, the CDR3 is TGTGCCTGGAGTGTAGGGGGTAGCGGGTTTTACAATGAGCAGTTCTTC.

CDR3 amino acids: CSARLDEQFF. CDR3 coding DNA: TGCAGTGCTAGACTAGATGAGCAGTTCTTC. The rearrangement links TRBV20-1 to TRBJ2-1; D not certain. The CDR3 extends over 10 amino acids. CDR1 and CDR2 from the germline V gene are DFQATT and SNEGSKA (reference sequence). Trimming left V 2 bases short and J 8 bases short, with 4 bases between.

This chain links TRBV10-3 with TRBJ1-1, with unresolved D. The CDR3 totals 15 residues. V lost 0 bases, J lost 4 bases, and 12 bases lay in between. Per germline, CDR1 ENHRY and CDR2 SYGVKD. In DNA form, the CDR3 reads TGTGCCATCAGTGAGTCGGAGGGATTTGGCACTGAAGCTTTCTTT. Its translation: CAISESEGFGTEAFF.

The genes are TRBV4-3 and TRBJ2-3; 9 nucleotides agree with TRBD2. V was clipped by 3 bases and J by 1 base; unmatched bases: 11. Germline loops: CDR1 LGHNA, CDR2 YSLEER. This CDR3 region has 18 residues. The CDR3 is CASSQVAGVYAGTDTQYF. The CDR3 coding sequence is TGCGCCAGCAGCCAGGTAGCGGGGGTATATGCAGGCACAGATACGCAGTATTTT.

Here the CDR3 DNA reads TGCGCCAGCAGCTTGGTCCCGACTAGCGAGTACCAAGAGACCCAGTACTTC. Its protein product is CASSLVPTSEYQETQYF. The rearrangement uses TRBV5-1 and TRBJ2-5; 8 bases are shared with TRBD2. In germline, CDR1 is SGHRS, CDR2 YFSETQ. The CDR3 covers 17 residues. V shed 0 bases and J 0 bases; nucleotides not matched to a gene: 7.

The chain carries TRBV4-3 and TRBJ2-7; 9 positions match TRBD1. Losses at the gene ends were 1 base for V and 7 bases for J; bases not matched to a gene: 8. The CDR3 is 15 residues long. Looked up from germline, CDR1 is LGHNA and CDR2 is YSLEER. The CDR3 sequence is CASSQGWTGDGEQYF. CDR3 DNA sequence: TGCGCCAGCAGCCAAGGCTGGACAGGGGATGGAGAGCAGTACTTC.

This chain connects TRBV7-8 to TRBJ2-7; D is undetermined. The CDR3 length is 13 residues. Trimming removed 5 bases at V and 0 bases at J, with 8 bases between. Germline V lookup: CDR1 SGHVS, CDR2 FQNEAQ. CDR3 sequence reads: CASSLRISYEQYF. In nucleotides, the CDR3 is TGTGCCAGCAGCCTTAGGATCTCCTACGAGCAGTACTTC.

The CDR3 loop is CASSLQGLNTGELFF. The DNA of the CDR3 is TGTGCCAGCAGCTTACAGGGTTTGAACACCGGGGAGCTGTTTTTT. V and J are TRBV11-2 and TRBJ2-2; tentatively, D is TRBD1 (5 bases). Germline CDR1 is SGHAT and CDR2 is FQNNGV. The V and J ends lost 2 bases and 1 base respectively, with 8 bases between them. This CDR3 comprises 15 residues.

This sequence joins TRBV5-4 and TRBJ2-5, with D possibly TRBD2 on 6 matching bases. Germline V lookup: CDR1 SGHNT, CDR2 YYREEE (reference sequence). Trimming left V 4 bases short and J 6 bases short, with 7 bases between. CDR3 length equals 11 residues. CDR3 DNA sequence: TGTGCCAGCAGCGGAGGGAAGACCCAGTACTTC. This encodes CASSGGKTQYF. The full variable domain, with the rest looked up from reference TRBV5-4 and TRBJ2-5, is ETGVTQSPTHLIKTRGQQVTLRCSSQSGHNTVSWYQQALGQGPQFIFQYYREEENGRGNFPPRFSGLQFPNYSSELNVNALELDDSALYLCASSGGKTQYFGPGTRLLVL.

This chain links TRBV5-1 with TRBJ2-3; TRBD1 is a possible D gene (5 bases). The CDR3 length is 16 residues. Trimming shortened V by 4 bases and J by 5 bases, and 20 bases separated the two germline ends. CDR1 and CDR2 (germline): SGHRS, YFSETQ. In DNA, the CDR3 is TGCGCCAGCAGCCCGGGTAGGGGAACAATGGTAGATACGCAGTATTTT. Residues: CASSPGRGTMVDTQYF.